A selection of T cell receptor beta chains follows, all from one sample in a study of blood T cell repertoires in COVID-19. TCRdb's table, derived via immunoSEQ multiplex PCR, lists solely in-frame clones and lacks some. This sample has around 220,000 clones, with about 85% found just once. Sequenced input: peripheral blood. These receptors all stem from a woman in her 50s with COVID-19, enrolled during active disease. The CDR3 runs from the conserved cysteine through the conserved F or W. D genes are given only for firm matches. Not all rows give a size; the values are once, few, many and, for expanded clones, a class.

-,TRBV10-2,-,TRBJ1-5,CASSWDTNQPQHF,TGCGCCAGCAGCTGGGACACCAATCAGCCCCAGCATTTT
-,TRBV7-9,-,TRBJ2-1,CASSSFRGGFYNEQFF,TGTGCCAGCAGCAGTTTCAGGGGTGGATTCTACAATGAGCAGTTCTTC
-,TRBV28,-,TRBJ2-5,CASSWAQETQYF,TGTGCCAGCAGTTGGGCCCAAGAGACCCAGTACTTC
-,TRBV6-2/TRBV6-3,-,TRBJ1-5,CASSYLRSNQPQHF,TGTGCCAGCAGTTACCTCAGAAGCAATCAGCCCCAGCATTTT
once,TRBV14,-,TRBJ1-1,CASSPRVGTEAFF,TGTGCCAGCAGCCCCAGGGTGGGCACTGAAGCTTTCTTT
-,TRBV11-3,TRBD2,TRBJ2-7,CASSLEWRGGHYEQYF,TGTGCCAGCAGCTTAGAATGGCGGGGGGGCCACTACGAGCAGTACTTC
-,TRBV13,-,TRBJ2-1,CASSFDYNNEQFF,TGTGCCAGCAGCTTTGATTACAACAATGAGCAGTTCTTC
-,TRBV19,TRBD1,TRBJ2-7,CASTWTGGAPTYEQYF,TGTGCCAGTACTTGGACAGGGGGCGCCCCTACGTACGAGCAGTACTTC
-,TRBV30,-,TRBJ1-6,CAWSLQGGSPLHF,TGTGCCTGGAGTTTGCAGGGAGGATCACCCCTCCACTTT
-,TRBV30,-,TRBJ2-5,CAWSAPSETQYF,TGTGCCTGGAGTGCCCCTTCAGAGACCCAGTACTTC
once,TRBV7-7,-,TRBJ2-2,CASSFRAPGNTGELFF,TGTGCCAGCAGCTTTCGTGCCCCAGGCAACACCGGGGAGCTGTTTTTT
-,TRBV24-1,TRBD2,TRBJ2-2,CATSDPGLAGGLNTGELFF,TGTGCCACCAGTGATCCGGGACTAGCGGGGGGTCTGAACACCGGGGAGCTGTTTTTT
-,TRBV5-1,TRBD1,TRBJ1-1,CASSLVIPGQEAFF,TGCGCCAGCAGCTTGGTGATACCGGGACAGGAAGCTTTCTTT
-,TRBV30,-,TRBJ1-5,CAWSVGGFNQPQHF,TGTGCCTGGAGTGTAGGCGGTTTCAATCAGCCCCAGCATTTT
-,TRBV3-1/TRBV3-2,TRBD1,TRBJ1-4,CASSQDPRPTGWDEKLFF,TGTGCCAGCAGCCAAGACCCAAGACCGACAGGGTGGGATGAAAAACTGTTTTTT
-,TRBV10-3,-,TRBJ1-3,CAISDYRFPSGNTIYF,TGTGCCATCAGTGATTACAGATTCCCCTCTGGAAACACCATATATTTT
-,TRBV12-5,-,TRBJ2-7,CASGLPTLGSYEQYF,TGTGCTAGTGGTTTGCCGACCCTAGGATCCTACGAGCAGTACTTC
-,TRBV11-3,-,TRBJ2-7,CASSTGRGHYEQYF,TGTGCCAGCAGCACAGGGAGGGGACACTACGAGCAGTACTTC
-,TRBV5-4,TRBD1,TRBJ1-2,CASRPGQGDGYTF,TGTGCCAGCAGACCCGGACAGGGCGATGGCTACACCTTC
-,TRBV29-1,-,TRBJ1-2,CSVEAGTQYYGYTF,TGCAGCGTTGAAGCCGGGACACAATACTATGGCTACACCTTC
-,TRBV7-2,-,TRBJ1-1,CASSPDSGAFF,TGTGCCAGCAGCCCAGACAGTGGGGCTTTCTTT
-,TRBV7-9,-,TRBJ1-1,CASSHGGSTEAFF,TGTGCCAGCAGCCATGGGGGGTCCACTGAAGCTTTCTTT
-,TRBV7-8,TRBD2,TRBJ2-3,CASSLLGLAGGRGDTQYF,TGTGCCAGCAGCCTTTTGGGACTAGCGGGGGGGCGTGGAGATACGCAGTATTTT
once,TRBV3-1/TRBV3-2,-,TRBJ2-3,CASSMRDGTDTQYF,TGTGCCAGCAGCATGCGGGACGGCACAGATACGCAGTATTTT
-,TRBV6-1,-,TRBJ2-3,CASSEAGVRTDTQYF,TGTGCCAGCAGTGAAGCTGGAGTTAGGACAGATACGCAGTATTTT
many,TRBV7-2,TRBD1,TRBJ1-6,CASSLGRQGRSPLHF,TGTGCCAGCAGCTTAGGAAGACAGGGAAGGTCACCCCTCCACTTT